The 28 T cell receptor beta chains below all came from one sample that was sequenced in a study of blood T cell repertoires in COVID-19. Clones were sequenced by immunoSEQ multiplex PCR, and TCRdb holds only the in-frame ones, with some missing. Of 35,000 to 45,000 clones in the sample, about 87% were seen once. The sequenced material came from peripheral blood. The receptors here all came from a human donor in a cohort sampled during active COVID-19.

The chain combines TRBV6-5 with TRBJ1-5; D unclear. The CDR3 covers 14 residues. Trimming stripped 5 bases from V and 2 bases from J, with 10 bases between. Germline values: CDR1 MNHEY, CDR2 SVGAGI. CDR3 bases: TGTGCCAGCAGTCGGGGAAGGCGCAATCAGCCCCAGCATTTT. Protein: CASSRGRRNQPQHF.

The rearrangement links TRBV28 to TRBJ2-7, with 10 bases matching TRBD1. The CDR3 is 16 residues long. Germline CDR1 reads MDHEN; CDR2 reads SYDVKM. V gave up 6 bases and J gave up 6 bases; unmatched junction bases: 14. CDR3 sequence reads: CASRLPGTGAFGEQYF. The CDR3 DNA is TGTGCCAGCAGGCTGCCCGGGACAGGGGCGTTTGGCGAGCAGTACTTC.

The V call is TRBV7-9, the J call TRBJ2-7; no reliable D call. Germline assignment: CDR1 SEHNR and CDR2 FQNEAQ (reference sequence). This CDR3 is built from 13 residues. The V and J ends lost 3 bases and 1 base respectively, with 7 bases between them. The DNA of the CDR3 is TGTGCCAGCAGCTTTGGCGGATCCTACGAGCAGTACTTC. Its protein product is CASSFGGSYEQYF.

The CDR3 sequence: CASSWPDQETQYF. The CDR3 coding sequence is TGTGCCAGCAGTTGGCCTGACCAAGAGACCCAGTACTTC. The V and J genes are TRBV12-3 or TRBV12-4 and TRBJ2-5, with D unresolved. This CDR3 comprises 13 residues. V was clipped by 4 bases and J by 0 bases, with 6 bases between them.

The rearrangement links TRBV6-1 to TRBJ2-1; 7 bases are a match to TRBD1. V shed 2 bases and J 7 bases; nucleotides not matched to a gene: 8. The length of the CDR3 is 15 residues. Germline assignment: CDR1 MNHNS and CDR2 SASEGT. The CDR3 bases are TGTGCCAGCAGTGAAAGAAGGGGGCCGGGTAATGAGCAGTTCTTC. Amino acids: CASSERRGPGNEQFF.

V and J are TRBV29-1 and TRBJ2-2; TRBD1 matches 7 bases. The germline CDR1 and CDR2 sequences are SQVTM and ANQGSEA. The CDR3 is 15 amino acids. V trimming: 6 bases; J trimming: 1 base; junction bases outside the gene matches: 8. The CDR3 DNA sequence: TGCAGCGTAAGACAGGGTAGTCGGAACACCGGGGAGCTGTTTTTT. Translated: CSVRQGSRNTGELFF.

This rearrangement joins TRBV28 to TRBJ2-3; D might be TRBD1 (6 bases). CDR1 MDHEN and CDR2 SYDVKM come from the germline V gene. This CDR3 contains 16 residues. The V and J ends lost 6 bases and 4 bases respectively, with 20 bases between them. The CDR3 nucleotides read TGTGCCAGCAGCTCAAAAGAGGGGGAGCTTTCAGATACGCAGTATTTT. Translated, it gives CASSSKEGELSDTQYF.

The chain joins TRBV19 to TRBJ2-3; TRBD2 agrees at 8 bases. Trimming took 9 bases from V and 1 from J; bases not matched to a gene: 12. This CDR3 has 16 amino acids. Germline-derived CDR1 and CDR2 are LNHDA and SQIVND (reference sequence). DNA of the CDR3: TGTGCCAGCGCTATCCGCCGGGGGGGACGCACAGATACGCAGTATTTT. It specifies CASAIRRGGRTDTQYF.

This chain joins TRBV19 and TRBJ2-3; D perhaps matches TRBD1 (6 bases). Trimming removed 3 bases from V and 5 bases from J, with 15 bases in between. CDR3 length: 15 amino acids. Germline-derived CDR1 and CDR2 are LNHDA and SQIVND (reference sequence). CDR3 loop: CASSIRVGAVDTQYF. CDR3 in DNA: TGTGCCAGTAGTATTAGAGTGGGGGCCGTAGATACGCAGTATTTT. Looking up the rest from reference TRBV19 and TRBJ2-3 gives the full variable domain: DGGITQSPKYLFRKEGQNVTLSCEQNLNHDAMYWYRQDPGQGLRLIYYSQIVNDFQKGDIAEGYSVSREKKESFPLTVTSAQKNPTAFYLCASSIRVGAVDTQYFGPGTRLTVL.

The V and J genes are TRBV7-9 and TRBJ2-3; tentatively, D is TRBD1 (6 bases). Trimming cost V 5 bases and J 1 base, with 25 bases left between them. CDR3 size: 19 residues. Per germline, CDR1 SEHNR and CDR2 FQNEAQ (reference sequence). The CDR3 protein is CASSQIGKRDIIGTDTQYF. CDR3 DNA sequence: TGTGCCAGCAGCCAAATCGGAAAACGGGACATAATAGGCACAGATACGCAGTATTTT.

The CDR3 spells CASSLIDRKEYF. As DNA, the CDR3 is TGTGCCAGCAGTCTAATCGACAGGAAGGAGTACTTC. This chain links TRBV28 with TRBJ2-7; TRBD1 might be the D (6 bases). The V end lost 5 bases, the J end lost 11 bases, and 16 bases lay between the germline ends. The CDR3 runs to 12 residues. Per germline, CDR1 MDHEN and CDR2 SYDVKM.

The rearrangement joins TRBV18 to TRBJ2-3; D uncertain. Trimming took off 1 base at V and 6 bases at J, with 5 bases between the two ends. The CDR3 is made up of 12 amino acids. Per germline, CDR1 KGHSH and CDR2 LQKENI. This chain's CDR3 is CASSPRGDTQYF. CDR3 bases: TGTGCCAGCTCACCACGAGGTGATACGCAGTATTTT.

CDR3 nucleotide sequence: TGTGCCAGCAGCTTGCCGGACAGGGGACCAGCTTTCTTT. Its protein is CASSLPDRGPAFF. The chain combines TRBV5-5 with TRBJ1-1; 9 positions match TRBD1. The trim removed 1 base at V and 10 bases at J, leaving 5 bases unmatched. The CDR3 has 13 amino acids. CDR1 SGHKS and CDR2 YYEKEE come from the germline V gene (reference sequence).

The V and J genes are TRBV7-9 and TRBJ1-6; the D is unclear. V lost 5 bases, J lost 7 bases, and 15 bases lay in between. This CDR3 spans 15 amino acids. Germline V lookup: CDR1 SEHNR, CDR2 FQNEAQ (reference sequence). The CDR3 loop is CASSQPRVGNSPLHF. Written as DNA, the CDR3 is TGTGCCAGCAGCCAACCACGCGTGGGCAATTCACCCCTCCACTTT.

The CDR3: CASSLAGGRTSTDTQYF. The CDR3 DNA reads as TGCGCCAGCAGCTTAGCGGGGGGGCGAACTAGCACAGATACGCAGTATTTT. This chain links TRBV5-1 with TRBJ2-3; 10 nucleotides agree with TRBD2. Germline lookup yields CDR1 SGHRS and CDR2 YFSETQ. The V segment lost 2 bases and the J segment 0 bases; nucleotides outside the gene matches: 6. The CDR3 consists of 17 residues.

The chain joins TRBV4-2 to TRBJ2-6, with a tentative D call TRBD2 (5 bases). Germline V gene data show CDR1 as LGHNA and CDR2 as YNFKEQ. V dropped 1 base and J dropped 0 bases, with 13 bases sitting between them. The CDR3 totals 18 residues. This chain's CDR3 is CASSQGFEGISGANVLTF. The CDR3 region has the DNA TGTGCCAGCAGCCAAGGATTTGAGGGAATCTCTGGGGCCAACGTCCTGACTTTC.

The chain has TRBV5-1 and TRBJ2-3, with 7 bases matching TRBD2. The ends lost 5 bases at V and 4 bases at J; junction bases unmatched: 7. This CDR3 has 14 residues. CDR1 is SGHRS, CDR2 YFSETQ, per germline. Here the CDR3 DNA reads TGCGCCAGCAGGCCCGTGGGGGGGGCAGATACGCAGTATTTT. Protein product: CASRPVGGADTQYF. The whole variable domain, filled in from reference TRBV5-1 and TRBJ2-3, reads KAGVTQTPRYLIKTRGQQVTLSCSPISGHRSVSWYQQTPGQGLQFLFEYFSETQRNKGNFPGRFSGRQFSNSRSEMNVSTLELGDSALYLCASRPVGGADTQYFGPGTRLTVL.

This clone appeared a single time. This chain connects TRBV27 to TRBJ2-3; D remains unclear. The CDR3 is 13 residues long. CDR1 and CDR2 (germline): MNHEY, SMNVEV (reference sequence). Trimming cost V 5 bases and J 1 base, with 7 bases left between them. The CDR3 DNA sequence: TGTGCCAGCAGTCTAACGGGCACAGATACGCAGTATTTT. Protein sequence: CASSLTGTDTQYF.

The chain combines TRBV5-1 with TRBJ2-5; D possibly corresponds to TRBD2 (5 bases). Trimming stripped 1 base from V and 4 bases from J, with 14 bases between. The CDR3 length is 15 residues. Germline CDR1 and CDR2: SGHRS and YFSETQ. The CDR3 spells CASSLRGRSLETQYF. DNA for the CDR3: TGCGCCAGCAGCTTGCGGGGTAGGAGTTTAGAGACCCAGTACTTC. Based on the CDR3 plus reference TRBV5-1 and TRBJ2-5, the full variable domain is KAGVTQTPRYLIKTRGQQVTLSCSPISGHRSVSWYQQTPGQGLQFLFEYFSETQRNKGNFPGRFSGRQFSNSRSEMNVSTLELGDSALYLCASSLRGRSLETQYFGPGTRLLVL.

The rearrangement uses TRBV11-2 and TRBJ1-2; D is perhaps TRBD1 (5 bases). The CDR3 spans 14 residues. V was pared by 1 base and J by 6 bases, with 12 bases between. CDR1 SGHAT and CDR2 FQNNGV come from the germline V gene. The CDR3 bases are TGTGCCAGCAGCTTAGGTCCCCCCAGGGATGGCTACACCTTC. This gives the protein CASSLGPPRDGYTF.

About this clone itself: One end of the junction varies from germline; a read error may be responsible. V and J are TRBV7-7 and TRBJ2-3; D unclear. CDR3 length: 15 residues. The germline V gene has CDR1 SSHAT and CDR2 FNYEAQ (reference sequence). The CDR3 DNA sequence: TGTGCTAGCAGCTTAGACGGCAGGAGCACAGATACGCAGTATTTT. Protein sequence: CASSLDGRSTDTQYF.

CDR3 bases: TGCGCCAGCAGCCGCCATTCGGACAGGGCAACCGGGGAGCTGTTTTTT. It encodes CASSRHSDRATGELFF. This chain joins TRBV4-3 and TRBJ2-2, with TRBD1 identical over 8 bases. Germline V gene sequence: CDR1 LGHNA, CDR2 YSLEER. The CDR3 runs to 16 residues. The V segment lost 4 bases and the J segment 5 bases; nucleotides outside the gene matches: 9.

The rearrangement links TRBV2 to TRBJ2-5, with 12 bases fitting TRBD2. There are 18 residues in the CDR3. The germline CDR1 and CDR2 sequences are SNHLY and FYNNEI. V dropped 5 bases and J dropped 2; count of bases not matched to a gene: 12. In DNA form, the CDR3 reads TGTGCCAGCAGTAAAAGACTAGCGGGGGCCATAGTACAAGAGACCCAGTACTTC. As protein: CASSKRLAGAIVQETQYF.

This clone was recorded once. V usage is TRBV30 and J usage is TRBJ1-2; a weak D match, TRBD1 (5 bases). The V gene lost 0 bases and the J gene lost 13 bases, with 15 bases spanning the gap. The CDR3 runs 12 residues. The germline V gene encodes CDR1 GTSNPN and CDR2 SVGIG (reference sequence). CDR3 in DNA: TGTGCCTGGAGTGTCCCCGGCAGGGAAGGCACCTTC. Its protein product is CAWSVPGREGTF.

V gene TRBV30 combines with J gene TRBJ2-7, with D maybe TRBD2 (6 bases). Between the trimmed V and J ends, which lost 4 bases and 0 bases, there was a span of 16 bases. Looked up from germline, CDR1 is GTSNPN and CDR2 is SVGIG (reference sequence). The CDR3 has 15 amino acids. For the CDR3, the DNA is TGTGCCTGGATGTACGGCGGGAAGGGCTCCTACGAGCAGTACTTC. This encodes CAWMYGGKGSYEQYF. The whole variable domain, filled in from reference TRBV30 and TRBJ2-7, reads SQTIHQWPATLVQPVGSPLSLECTVEGTSNPNLYWYRQAAGRGLQLLFYSVGIGQISSEVPQNLSASRPQDRQFILSSKKLLLSDSGFYLCAWMYGGKGSYEQYFGPGTRLTVT.

About this clone itself: Distinct nucleotide sequences in the sample also encode this CDR3. The gene calls are TRBV9 and TRBJ1-1; D uncertain. This CDR3 is built from 14 residues. Germline CDR1 is SGDLS and CDR2 is YYNGEE. The V gene lost 0 bases and the J gene lost 0 bases, with 6 bases spanning the gap. For the CDR3, the DNA is TGTGCCAGCAGCGTAGGGCAGATGAACACTGAAGCTTTCTTT. Translated: CASSVGQMNTEAFF.

This chain links TRBV5-1 with TRBJ2-1, with 10 bases aligning to TRBD2. J lost 0 bases, V lost 3 bases, and 6 bases had no gene match. The CDR3 runs to 17 residues. The germline gives CDR1 SGHRS, CDR2 YFSETQ. CDR3 sequence (DNA): TGCGCCAGCAGCTCGCTCTCTAGCGGGAGCTCCTACAATGAGCAGTTCTTC. This encodes CASSSLSSGSSYNEQFF.

The J gene is TRBJ2-5, the V gene TRBV5-1, with D perhaps matching TRBD2 (6 bases). The germline gives CDR1 SGHRS, CDR2 YFSETQ. V was clipped by 3 bases and J by 5 bases, with 11 bases between them. The CDR3 contains 13 residues. CDR3 sequence (DNA): TGCGCCAGCAGCTCGCGGGGTAGCGAGACCCAGTACTTC. This encodes CASSSRGSETQYF.